Presented here are 15 T cell receptor beta chains from one specimen sequenced in a study of T cells in tumors after PD-1 blockade. Profiling relied on immunoSEQ multiplex PCR, and the TCRdb table lists in-frame clones only, not all of them. Counted here are 12,000 to 15,000 clones, 65% to 70% occurring once; the ten biggest clones make up more than 30%. The source was tumor tissue, collected after anti-PD-1 treatment. Source of these receptors: a human donor with cutaneous squamous cell carcinoma.

This rearrangement joins TRBV5-8 to TRBJ1-6; 10 nucleotides align to TRBD1. J lost 10 bases, V lost 3 bases, and 4 bases had no gene match. The CDR3 spans 14 residues. Looked up from germline, CDR1 is SGHTS and CDR2 is YDEGEE. The CDR3 loop is CASSWDRGGSPLHF. The CDR3 DNA reads as TGTGCCAGCAGCTGGGACAGGGGAGGATCACCCCTCCACTTT. The full variable domain, completed using reference TRBV5-8 and TRBJ1-6, is EAGVTQSPTHLIKTRGQQATLRCSPISGHTSVYWYQQALGLGLQFLLWYDEGEERNRGNFPPRFSGRQFPNYSSELNVNALELEDSALYLCASSWDRGGSPLHFGNGTRLTVT.

The V and J genes are TRBV2 and TRBJ1-3, with D unresolved. The CDR3 runs to 16 residues. The germline gives CDR1 SNHLY, CDR2 FYNNEI. The V gene lost 2 bases and the J gene lost 0 bases, with 11 bases spanning the gap. The CDR3 DNA follows: TGTGCCAGCAGTGAATACGCGGTTAACTCTGGAAACACCATATATTTT. Translating gives CASSEYAVNSGNTIYF.

This clone was seen only a few times. V gene TRBV7-3 combines with J gene TRBJ2-5; 8 positions match TRBD2. CDR3 length equals 19 residues. With 5 bases clipped from V and 1 base from J, the junction kept 18 bases outside the gene matches. Germline CDR1 SGHTA, CDR2 FQGTGA. CDR3 region: CASSLAPARAGGPQETQYF. The CDR3 region has the DNA TGTGCCAGCAGCCTCGCCCCTGCGAGGGCGGGAGGACCCCAAGAGACCCAGTACTTC.

The chain employs TRBV2 and TRBJ1-5; 11 nucleotides agree with TRBD1. V dropped 7 bases and J dropped 0; count of bases not matched to a gene: 17. This CDR3 comprises 20 residues. Per germline, CDR1 SNHLY and CDR2 FYNNEI. The CDR3 nucleotides are TGTGCCAGCACCCGTCACGAACCGGGACAGGGGGATTATAGCAATCAGCCCCAGCATTTT. Encoded protein: CASTRHEPGQGDYSNQPQHF.

A few counts support this clone. The rearrangement links TRBV2 to TRBJ2-7; TRBD1 aligns across 9 bases. CDR3 length: 14 amino acids. From germline, CDR1 is SNHLY and CDR2 FYNNEI. The ends lost 6 bases at V and 3 bases at J; junction bases unmatched: 6. CDR3 bases: TGTGCCAGCAGAATAGACAGGGGGATCTACGAGCAGTACTTC. It yields the protein CASRIDRGIYEQYF. The full variable domain, in which reference TRBV2 and TRBJ2-7 provide the parts outside the CDR3, is EPEVTQTPSHQVTQMGQEVILRCVPISNHLYFYWYRQILGQKVEFLVSFYNNEISEKSEIFDDQFSVERPDGSNFTLKIRSTKLEDSAMYFCASRIDRGIYEQYFGPGTRLTVT.

This clone has just one count. The V call is TRBV7-9, the J call TRBJ1-5; D call uncertain. V was clipped by 5 bases and J by 1 base, with 15 bases between them. The CDR3 runs to 16 residues. Looked up from germline, CDR1 is SEHNR and CDR2 is FQNEAQ (reference sequence). CDR3 in amino acids: CASSPGGLRSNQPQHF. CDR3 coding DNA: TGTGCCAGCAGCCCTGGAGGTTTGCGGAGCAATCAGCCCCAGCATTTT.

The CDR3 reads CAWSVGNTGELFF. In nucleotides, the CDR3 is TGTGCCTGGAGTGTGGGGAACACCGGGGAGCTGTTTTTT. This rearrangement joins TRBV30 to TRBJ2-2; D is unclear. This CDR3 is 13 amino acids long. Germline V CDR1 and CDR2: GTSNPN, SVGIG (reference sequence). Trimming took off 0 bases at V and 1 base at J, with 3 bases between the two ends.

This rearrangement joins TRBV20-1 to TRBJ2-7; 12 positions agree with TRBD2. Germline trimming cut 6 bases from V and 4 bases from J; bases unmatched to any gene: 25. Germline V lookup: CDR1 DFQATT, CDR2 SNEGSKA (reference sequence). This CDR3 spans 20 amino acids. CDR3 sequence (DNA): TGCAGTGCGAGTTTGCCGTTTGACAGGCTAGCGGGAGGGCCTGGGTACGAGCAGTACTTC. It specifies CSASLPFDRLAGGPGYEQYF.

The chain couples TRBV10-3 to TRBJ2-7, with no clear D. The germline CDR1 and CDR2 sequences are ENHRY and SYGVKD. V was clipped by 2 bases and J by 0 bases, with 17 bases between them. The CDR3 has 17 residues. Here the CDR3 reads CAISEGVDFLTSYEQYF. The CDR3 nucleotides are TGTGCCATCAGTGAGGGGGTTGATTTCTTGACCTCCTACGAGCAGTACTTC.

The V call is TRBV7-7, the J call TRBJ2-3; either TRBD1 or TRBD2 may fit D (5 bases each). V lost 5 bases, J lost 0 bases, and 12 bases lay in between. The germline V gene encodes CDR1 SSHAT and CDR2 FNYEAQ (reference sequence). The CDR3 is made up of 15 amino acids. This CDR3 reads CASSPGTGSTDTQYF. CDR3 nucleotides: TGTGCCAGCAGCCCCGGGACGGGAAGCACAGATACGCAGTATTTT.

The chain has TRBV5-4 and TRBJ2-7; 9 nucleotides line up with TRBD2. The CDR3 runs 16 residues. Per germline, CDR1 SGHNT and CDR2 YYREEE (reference sequence). Trimming at V came to 0 bases and at J to 7 bases, leaving 11 bases not matched to a gene. The DNA of the CDR3 is TGTGCCAGCAGCTTGGCCGGGGGCGGGGGGGCGGGAGAGCAGTACTTC. Its protein product is CASSLAGGGGAGEQYF.

CDR3 coding DNA: TGTGCCAGCAGTTTGGAGTATGGCTACACCTTC. This translates into CASSLEYGYTF. The rearrangement uses TRBV12-3 or TRBV12-4 and TRBJ1-2; no reliable D call. The V end lost 3 bases, the J end lost 5 bases, and 4 bases lay between the germline ends. The CDR3 length is 11 residues.

The chain uses TRBV18 and TRBJ2-1, with 9 positions matching TRBD1. The CDR3 has 14 amino acids. Per the germline V gene, CDR1 is KGHSH and CDR2 is LQKENI. V was clipped by 3 bases and J by 7 bases; unmatched bases: 4. The CDR3 sequence is CASSPPGTGNEQFF. The CDR3 nucleotides are TGTGCCAGCTCACCGCCCGGGACAGGGAATGAGCAGTTCTTC. The full variable domain, rest sourced from reference TRBV18 and TRBJ2-1, is NAGVMQNPRHLVRRRGQEARLRCSPMKGHSHVYWYRQLPEEGLKFMVYLQKENIIDESGMPKERFSAEFPKEGPSILRIQQVVRGDSAAYFCASSPPGTGNEQFFGPGTRLTVL.

This chain links TRBV6-1 with TRBJ2-1; the D gene is possibly TRBD1 (6 bases). Germline CDR1 and CDR2: MNHNS and SASEGT. Trimming stripped 2 bases from V and 3 bases from J, with 17 bases between. This CDR3 has 17 residues. CDR3 residues: CASSESEWTVDYNEQFF. CDR3 DNA sequence: TGTGCCAGCAGTGAAAGTGAGTGGACAGTAGACTACAATGAGCAGTTCTTC.

This clone was detected once. The chain carries TRBV7-9 and TRBJ1-2, with a weak D call TRBD1 (5 bases). From germline, CDR1 is SEHNR and CDR2 FQNEAQ (reference sequence). Trimming took 3 bases from V and 4 from J, leaving 18 bases between them. The CDR3 is 16 residues long. The CDR3 nucleotides read TGTGCCAGCAGCTTCGCACTTGCAGGGACGTTCTATGGCTACACCTTC. Translating it yields CASSFALAGTFYGYTF. Combining the CDR3 with reference TRBV7-9 and TRBJ1-2 gives the whole variable domain DTGVSQNPRHKITKRGQNVTFRCDPISEHNRLYWYRQTLGQGPEFLTYFQNEAQLEKSRLLSDRFSAERPKGSFSTLEIQRTEQGDSAMYLCASSFALAGTFYGYTFGSGTRLTVV.